The subject of this entry is one T cell receptor (beta chain). Stated time point: peripheral blood 6 weeks after treatment start. Per-patient samples, pretreatment and on-treatment, numbered 1 to 8. This record comes from a study of PD-L1 blockade in urothelial cancer. Trimming removed 1 base at V and 6 bases at J, with 14 bases between. Germline values: CDR1 PRHDT, CDR2 FYEKMQ (reference sequence). This CDR3 spans 15 amino acids. The table came from immunoSEQ multiplex PCR; TCRdb's copy has only in-frame clones and leaves some out. This sample carries 46,000 or so clones, about 90% of them seen once, and the ten largest clones take more than 9%.

This clonotype was sampled from a man aged 60-69 years with urothelial cancer. The sample here was PBMCs, taken around atezolizumab (anti-PD-L1) treatment. V gene TRBV13 combines with J gene TRBJ2-3; no firm D call. The CDR3 sequence is CASSLAQDRSDTQYF. CDR3 DNA sequence: TGTGCCAGCAGCTTAGCCCAGGATAGAAGTGATACGCAGTATTTT.